This T cell receptor beta chain was recorded in a study of cytomegalovirus exposure and HLA in healthy donors. Study-wide points: Most CMV-associated TCR beta chains were later found to appear HLA-restricted. Later analysis placed DRB1 highest and HLA-C lowest in TCR association rates, which differed by HLA locus. Compared with the roughly 700-donor mean, an Asian-associated ancestry cluster reportedly had fewer N-insertions, according to a later analysis.

With regard to this clone: What it recognizes is unknown.

The PCR made use of 60 Vbeta and 13 Jbeta primers. The table came from immunoSEQ multiplex PCR; TCRdb's copy has only in-frame clones and leaves some out. The repertoire holds about 150,000 clones, with roughly four fifths as singletons. The clonotype was recovered from a man aged 18 to 29 in good health and CMV-seronegative. The sequenced sample consisted of PBMCs.

The CDR3 spells CASSEALAASTDTQYF. The CDR3 bases are TGTGCCAGCAGTGAAGCGCTGGCGGCTAGCACAGATACGCAGTATTTT. V usage is TRBV2 and J usage is TRBJ2-3; the D is unclear. Germline values: CDR1 SNHLY, CDR2 FYNNEI. The CDR3 contains 16 residues. The V and J ends lost 0 bases and 0 bases respectively, with 10 bases between them.